Detailed here is one T cell receptor (beta chain). Its target is unknown. The sample comes from a study of blood T cell dynamics during melanoma immunotherapy. Study-level points and caveats: The study could not tell melanoma-specific clones from general immune activation.

The time point was: week 3, after first cycle of checkpoint inhibitor. The method was immunoSEQ multiplex PCR; TCRdb's version includes in-frame clones alone and lacks a portion of them. Of 15,000 or so clones detected, around nine tenths appear once; the ten largest clones hold around 8%. This sequence was found in a human donor with melanoma. Material: blood, obtained from a patient treated with checkpoint blockade.

CDR3: CASRDRGPGTQYF. In nucleotides, the CDR3 is TGTGCCAGCCGGGACAGGGGGCCAGGGACCCAGTACTTC. This rearrangement joins TRBV19 to TRBJ2-5, with 12 bases lining up with TRBD1. There are 13 residues in the CDR3. Germline V gene lookup returns CDR1 LNHDA and CDR2 SQIVND (reference sequence). V was pared by 9 bases and J by 7 bases, with 6 bases of the junction left unmatched.